This paragraph reports one TCR beta chain. It has no known antigen specificity. No much larger clonotype is one base removed from it; base qualities were not supplied. The CDR3 goes from the cysteine to the phenylalanine over 17 residues. Left in the record is the CDR3 DNA by itself, 51 bases read in frame from the first base. V loses 3 bases at its end and J loses 2 bases; junction bases beyond the gene matches: 9. For CDR1 and CDR2, the germline V gene lists SGHRS and YFSETQ. The data derive from a study of T cell responses to AZD1222 COVID-19 vaccine (dated by TCRdb to the early 2020s). About the full investigation: Because spike-specific TCR depth and breadth did not differ between the two schedules, AZD1222 recipients who got a second dose at roughly 4 weeks were pooled with those who got a second dose at roughly 12 weeks. A total of 230 to 250 trial participants underwent TCR sequencing, of whom roughly 210 had received two doses of AZD1222 and 26 had received two doses of the MenACWY control vaccine. Trial participants were enrolled by age into 18-55, 56-69 and 70-plus year subgroups, with roughly 160, 29 and 62 TCR-sequenced participants respectively. What the work shows at the level of the full study, not this receptor alone: Participants were mostly white British and included more females than males, and it was suggested by the authors that clonal diversity may have been underestimated. Conclusions about previously exposed vaccinees are limited because only six or seven AZD1222 recipients were SARS-CoV-2 seropositive at baseline. The vaccine-associated CD4 TCRs covered the entire spike protein, and the dominant responses fell in regions 160-218 and 743-854. Spike-specific TCR breadth and depth rose significantly after two AZD1222 doses compared with day 0 and with MenACWY recipients. In the small 56-69-year group, the increase in depth fell short of significance, most likely because of low power. Because no day 14 peak-response samples were available, repertoires were characterized only after the peak T cell response. Reportedly, almost half of the unique spike-specific TCRs recognized epitopes lying outside the regions that are mutated in the B.1.351 and B.1.1.7 variants.

Read against the paper, the sample's time point label means: baseline before first vaccination. Vaccinee samples came from UK trials COV001 and COV002, including a single-blind randomized controlled phase 2/3 trial of AZD1222 (ChAdOx1 nCoV-19) in healthy adults. For TCRbeta chain sequencing, PBMC samples from trial participants were taken at day 0 and at day 28 after the second dose. The CDR3 regions of human TCRbeta chains were subjected to immunosequencing. The source study handled its data this way. Repertoire TCRs were matched against a reference library of SARS-CoV-2-specific TCRs generated with the MIRA antigen-specificity platform. Breadth meant the fraction of unique TCRs that were SARS-CoV-2-associated, whereas depth meant the fraction of total T cells that were SARS-CoV-2-associated. Using the MIRA data, each spike-specific TCR was assigned both to the spike region to which the TCR was reactive and to a CD4 or CD8 class. Log10-transformed breadth and depth values were compared by one-way ANOVA with Sidak's multiple comparisons tests. TCRdb retrieved this table from immuneACCESS and kept in-frame rearrangements only. Not all clones are present; in checked studies, unresolved V genes account for under half, and no reason is known for the remainder. V and J calls and clone size are copied from that table; D and trimming were computed from the DNA. Across this sample there are roughly 120,000 clones, with roughly nine tenths seen only once. The ten largest clonotypes hold almost 4.5% of the sample.

The sequencing here drew on peripheral blood, taken on day 0 of AZD1222 vaccination. The sequence was obtained from an adult in good health. The sequence is built from TRBV5-1 and TRBJ2-2, with 8 bases aligning to TRBD1. CDR3 region: CASSSNPGTGNTGELFF. The bases read TGCGCCAGCAGCTCGAACCCCGGGACAGGAAACACCGGGGAGCTGTTTTTT. Extended through the reference TRBV5-1 and TRBJ2-2 proteins, this CDR3 yields the full variable domain: KAGVTQTPRYLIKTRGQQVTLSCSPISGHRSVSWYQQTPGQGLQFLFEYFSETQRNKGNFPGRFSGRQFSNSRSEMNVSTLELGDSALYLCASSSNPGTGNTGELFFGEGSRLTVL.